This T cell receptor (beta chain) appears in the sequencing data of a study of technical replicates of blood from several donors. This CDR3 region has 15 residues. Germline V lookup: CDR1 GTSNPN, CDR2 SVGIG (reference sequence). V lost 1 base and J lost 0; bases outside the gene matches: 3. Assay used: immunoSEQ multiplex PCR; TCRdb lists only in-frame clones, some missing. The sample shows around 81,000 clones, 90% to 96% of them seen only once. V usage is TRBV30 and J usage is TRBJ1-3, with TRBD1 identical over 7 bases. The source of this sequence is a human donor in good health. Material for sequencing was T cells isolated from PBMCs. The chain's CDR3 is CAWSGDSGSGNTIYF. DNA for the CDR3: TGTGCCTGGAGTGGGGACAGCGGCTCTGGAAACACCATATATTTT. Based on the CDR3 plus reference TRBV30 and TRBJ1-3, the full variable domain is SQTIHQWPATLVQPVGSPLSLECTVEGTSNPNLYWYRQAAGRGLQLLFYSVGIGQISSEVPQNLSASRPQDRQFILSSKKLLLSDSGFYLCAWSGDSGSGNTIYFGEGSWLTVV.